What follows is one T cell receptor beta chain and its context. The data belong to a study of blood T cell repertoires in COVID-19. Study in general: There were acute and convalescent COVID-19 samples, and they came from the United States, Italy and Spain. Sources were T cells, B-cell-depleted T cells, or PBMCs; the material itself was cDNA or gDNA.

Method: immunoSEQ multiplex PCR; TCRdb's copy keeps in-frame clones and lacks some. The data contain under 150,000 clones, 79% of them singletons. The germline V gene has CDR1 LNHNV and CDR2 YYDKDF (reference sequence). The CDR3 sequence is 17 residues long. The V and J ends lost 0 bases and 0 bases respectively, with 15 bases between them. This clonotype originated in a man aged 50 to 59 with active or convalescent COVID-19. The J gene is TRBJ2-7, the V gene TRBV15; TRBD2 is a possible D gene (6 bases). Sequenced sample: peripheral blood. The CDR3 DNA reads as TGTGCCACCAGCAGAGATCTGGGGGACTCCAGCTCCTACGAGCAGTACTTC. Residues: CATSRDLGDSSSYEQYF.